One and the same sample provided the 16 T cell receptor beta chains below, sequenced in a study of blood T cell repertoires in COVID-19. Clones were sequenced by immunoSEQ multiplex PCR, and TCRdb holds only the in-frame ones, with some missing. Seen here are about 430,000 clones, 85% to 90% observed once, and the top ten hold 0.95% to 1.3%. Sequencing was carried out using PBMCs or T cells enriched from blood (not recorded which). The receptors originated from a young man who had recovered from COVID-19.

Only one count was recorded for this clone. This sequence joins TRBV7-9 and TRBJ2-1; 9 bases line up with TRBD2. The CDR3 loop spans 14 amino acids. The V gene end was trimmed by 7 bases and the J gene end by 3 bases; junction bases not matched to a gene: 4. CDR1 is SEHNR and CDR2 is FQNEAQ in the germline V gene (reference sequence). CDR3 coding DNA: TGTGCCAGCACCCCAGCGGGAGGCTACAATGAGCAGTTCTTC. Residues: CASTPAGGYNEQFF.

The J gene is TRBJ2-3, the V gene TRBV28; D may be TRBD1 (7 bases). Trimming took 7 bases from V and 3 from J, leaving 14 bases between them. Germline assignment: CDR1 MDHEN and CDR2 SYDVKM. The CDR3 is 14 amino acids. The CDR3 protein is CASIQGGQTDTQYF. The CDR3 DNA sequence: TGTGCCAGCATCCAGGGGGGTCAGACAGATACGCAGTATTTT.

The J gene is TRBJ1-2, the V gene TRBV6-4, with D possibly matching TRBD1 (5 bases). The germline V gene has CDR1 MRHNA and CDR2 SNTAGT. The V end was cut by 3 bases, the J end by 2 bases, with 22 bases between. The CDR3 is made up of 18 amino acids. CDR3 sequence: CASSEWSVGGRLNYGYTF. The CDR3 DNA is TGTGCCAGCAGTGAGTGGTCGGTCGGGGGACGCCTGAACTATGGCTACACCTTC.

The rearrangement joins TRBV11-2 to TRBJ2-7, with TRBD2 matching over 11 bases. Germline CDR1 reads SGHAT; CDR2 reads FQNNGV. CDR3 size: 13 residues. The J segment lost 7 bases and the V segment lost 6 bases, leaving 5 bases of the junction unmatched. The CDR3: CASRRLAGREQYF. CDR3 nucleotide sequence: TGTGCCAGCAGAAGACTAGCGGGGAGAGAGCAGTACTTC.

This sequence joins TRBV4-1 and TRBJ2-1; TRBD2 matches 12 bases. The CDR3 has 16 residues. CDR1 is MGHRA, CDR2 YSYEKL, per germline. V lost 4 bases and J lost 3; bases outside the gene matches: 4. As DNA, the CDR3 is TGCGCCAGCAGCCGCGAGGGACTAGCGGGCTACAATGAGCAGTTCTTC. This codes for CASSREGLAGYNEQFF.

Written as DNA, the CDR3 is TGTGCCAGCAGCTCCGGCGGGACTAGCGGGATCTATGAGCAGTTCTTC. As protein: CASSSGGTSGIYEQFF. J is TRBJ2-1 and V is TRBV7-3, with 13 positions matching TRBD2. The CDR3 consists of 16 residues. V dropped 4 bases and J dropped 8; count of bases not matched to a gene: 8. Germline assignment: CDR1 SGHTA and CDR2 FQGTGA.

The V and J genes are TRBV28 and TRBJ2-2, with 11 positions matching TRBD1. Per germline, CDR1 MDHEN and CDR2 SYDVKM. The CDR3 spans 16 residues. V lost 6 bases, J lost 4 bases, and 7 bases stayed unmatched. The CDR3, as DNA: TGTGCCAGCAGACCTCCCGGGACAGGGGGCACCGGGGAGCTGTTTTTT. Amino acid sequence: CASRPPGTGGTGELFF.

The chain carries TRBV4-2 and TRBJ2-1, with 9 nucleotides matching TRBD1. CDR3 size: 16 residues. Losses at the gene ends were 4 bases for V and 4 bases for J; bases not matched to a gene: 8. Germline CDR1 is LGHNA and CDR2 is YNFKEQ. CDR3 protein: CASSPNTGTGYNEQFF. Here the CDR3 DNA reads TGTGCCAGCAGCCCTAACACGGGGACAGGGTACAATGAGCAGTTCTTC.

The chain is built from TRBV1 and TRBJ2-5; the table's D call, TRBD1, has no DNA check behind it. TRBV1 is described as a pseudogene. The CDR3 spans 14 residues. The CDR3 reads CTNRGQEGQETQYF. The CDR3 coding sequence is TGCACCAACAGGGGACAGGAGGGACAAGAGACCCAGTACTTC.

The chain combines TRBV7-9 with TRBJ1-5, with 9 bases identical to TRBD1. Germline trimming cut 6 bases from V and 10 bases from J; bases unmatched to any gene: 10. Germline V lookup: CDR1 SEHNR, CDR2 FQNEAQ (reference sequence). The CDR3 length is 14 residues. This chain's CDR3 is CASRDDRGSGPQHF. CDR3 bases: TGTGCCAGCAGGGATGACAGGGGGTCGGGACCCCAGCATTTT.

This chain joins TRBV11-2 and TRBJ2-7, with D possibly TRBD1 on 6 matching bases. Germline assignment: CDR1 SGHAT and CDR2 FQNNGV. The CDR3 has 17 amino acids. Trimming stripped 5 bases from V and 5 bases from J, with 25 bases between. Written as DNA, the CDR3 is TGTGCCAGCAGCCCCGGACAGCGGCTACCGACTCTAGACGAGCAGTACTTC. It translates to CASSPGQRLPTLDEQYF.

The chain links TRBV19 to TRBJ1-6, with a weak D call TRBD1 (6 bases). The CDR3 has 14 amino acids. Germline CDR1 LNHDA, CDR2 SQIVND (reference sequence). V lost 7 bases and J lost 7, with 14 bases in between. The CDR3 reads CASMPRQGNSPLHF. The CDR3 nucleotides read TGTGCCAGTATGCCACGGCAGGGGAATTCACCCCTCCACTTT.

The table lists this clone with a count of one. DNA of the CDR3: TGTGCCAGTAGTATAGGGTTTCAGGGAGGGGCGAACACTGAAGCTTTCTTT. This sequence encodes CASSIGFQGGANTEAFF. The J gene is TRBJ1-1, the V gene TRBV19; TRBD1 might be the D (5 bases). V lost 1 base, J lost 1 base, and 16 bases lay in between. The CDR3 has 17 residues. From germline, CDR1 is LNHDA and CDR2 SQIVND (reference sequence).

This chain connects TRBV3-1 (or the pseudogene TRBV3-2) to TRBJ2-3; D possibly corresponds to TRBD2 (6 bases). Trimming removed 1 base at V and 0 bases at J, with 8 bases between. The germline V gene encodes CDR1 LGHDT and CDR2 YNNKEL (reference sequence). The CDR3 is made up of 15 amino acids. The DNA for the CDR3 is TGTGCCAGCAGCCAAGGCGGGATTAGCACAGATACGCAGTATTTT. This codes for CASSQGGISTDTQYF.

The genes are TRBV27 and TRBJ2-7; 13 bases match TRBD2. This CDR3 contains 13 residues. J lost 4 bases, V lost 6 bases, and 0 bases had no gene match. The germline CDR1 and CDR2 sequences are MNHEY and SMNVEV (reference sequence). CDR3 loop: CASRTSGRYEQYF. The CDR3 coding sequence is TGTGCCAGCAGGACTAGCGGGAGGTACGAGCAGTACTTC.

The V gene is TRBV24-1, the J gene TRBJ2-3; D gene unclear. The CDR3 consists of 14 residues. V was cut by 1 base and J by 4 bases, with 8 bases left in between. Germline V gene sequence: CDR1 KGHDR, CDR2 SFDVKD. The CDR3 bases are TGTGCCACCAGTGATTTTCAGTTGGCAGATACGCAGTATTTT. As protein: CATSDFQLADTQYF.